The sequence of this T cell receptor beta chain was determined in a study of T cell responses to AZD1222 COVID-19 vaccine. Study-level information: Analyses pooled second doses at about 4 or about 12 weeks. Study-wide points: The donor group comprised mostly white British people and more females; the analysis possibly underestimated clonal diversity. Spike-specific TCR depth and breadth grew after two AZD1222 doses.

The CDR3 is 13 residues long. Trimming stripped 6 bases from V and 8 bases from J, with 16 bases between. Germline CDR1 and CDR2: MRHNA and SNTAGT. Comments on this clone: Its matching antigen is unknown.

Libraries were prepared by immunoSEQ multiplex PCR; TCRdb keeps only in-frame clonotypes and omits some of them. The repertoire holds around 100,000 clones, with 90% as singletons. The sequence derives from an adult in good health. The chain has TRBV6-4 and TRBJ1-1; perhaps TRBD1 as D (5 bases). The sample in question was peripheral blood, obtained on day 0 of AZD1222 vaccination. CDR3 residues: CASSPLVGEEAFF. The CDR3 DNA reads TGTGCCAGCAGCCCTCTGGTAGGGGAAGAAGCTTTCTTT.